What follows is one T cell receptor beta chain and its context. Its antigen is not known. Per germline, CDR1 ENHRY and CDR2 SYGVKD. V gave up 5 bases and J gave up 7 bases; unmatched junction bases: 5. The CDR3 loop spans 14 amino acids. 13 Jbeta primers and 60 Vbeta primers were used for the PCR. TCRdb's copy holds only in-frame clones and misses some; the assay was immunoSEQ multiplex PCR. With some 140,000 clones in the sample, the ten largest clones hold about 2.1%. The sample originates from a study of cytomegalovirus exposure and HLA in healthy donors. The study's findings and limits: Later analysis placed DRB1 highest and HLA-C lowest in TCR association rates, which differed by HLA locus.

The source is an older woman in good health and CMV-seronegative. V usage is TRBV10-3 and J usage is TRBJ1-4; TRBD1 aligns across 9 bases. Sequencing was carried out using PBMCs. The chain's CDR3 is CAISQTGGVEKLFF. The CDR3 DNA follows: TGTGCCATCAGTCAGACAGGGGGGGTTGAAAAACTGTTTTTT.